Presented here are 10 T cell receptor beta chains from one specimen sequenced in a study of blood T cells in healthy people across ages. Together with a sample-barcoded 5' primer, a J-beta primer mix was included in a second PCR lasting roughly 6 to 12 cycles. TCRdb passed the 5' RACE reads through MiXCR, listing each CDR3 protein once. The sample records approximately 780,000 distinct CDR3 sequences, roughly 26% being singletons. This sample also appeared in a second study, on T cells of mothers and their children.

Sequenced input: blood. These receptors all come from a boy aged 10-17 years in good health.

This clonotype showed up just a few times. The V gene is TRBV7-8, the J gene TRBJ2-7; 12 nucleotides line up with TRBD2. Judging by the DNA end, TRBJ2-1 fits better; the J call may be wrong. The V gene's germline CDR1 is SGHVS and CDR2 FQNEAQ. The CDR3 covers 15 residues. CDR3 loop: CASSLGASGGDEQFF. In nucleotides, the CDR3 is TGTGCCAGCAGCTTAGGTGCTAGCGGGGGGGATGAGCAGTTCTTC.

In its sample, this clonotype was seen a few times. The chain recombines TRBV20-1 with TRBJ1-3, with a tentative D call TRBD1 (6 bases). The V end was cut by 6 bases, the J end by 2 bases, with 11 bases between. From germline, CDR1 is DFQATT and CDR2 SNEGSKA (reference sequence). The CDR3 runs 13 residues. The CDR3 DNA reads TGCAGTGCGTACTCAGGGGCTGGAAACACCATATATTTT. Translating gives CSAYSGAGNTIYF.

This clonotype has more than one count but fewer than ten. The chain uses TRBV2 and TRBJ2-1; D is unresolved. The J call may be incorrect, as the DNA end agrees better with TRBJ2-7. This CDR3 spans 14 amino acids. Germline V CDR1 and CDR2: SNHLY, FYNNEI. The CDR3 sequence: CASSERASSYEQYF. CDR3 nucleotides: TGTGCCAGCAGTGAAAGGGCAAGCTCCTACGAGCAGTACTTC.

This clonotype was counted a few times. The V gene is TRBV12-3 or TRBV12-4, the J gene TRBJ2-5; TRBD2 agrees at 10 bases. This CDR3 region has 16 residues. Trimming at V came to 2 bases and at J to 5 bases, leaving 8 bases not matched to a gene. The CDR3 loop reads CASSLSERGGEETQYF. The CDR3 nucleotides are TGTGCCAGCAGTTTAAGCGAGCGGGGGGGCGAGGAGACCCAGTACTTC.

The sample holds a few counts of this clonotype. The CDR3 nucleotides read TGTGCCAGCAGCGTAAGTGACTCTTCCTACAATGAGCAGTTCTTC. Protein: CASSVSDSSYNEQFF. This chain joins TRBV9 and TRBJ2-1; D uncertain. Germline V gives CDR1 SGDLS, CDR2 YYNGEE. The CDR3 runs 15 residues. V was trimmed by 1 base and J by 1 base, leaving 9 bases between them.

This sequence joins TRBV20-1 and TRBJ1-2, with a possible D match to TRBD1 (6 bases). The CDR3 runs 12 residues. V lost 5 bases and J 8 bases, leaving 15 bases between the germline ends. CDR1 is DFQATT, CDR2 SNEGSKA, per germline (reference sequence). The DNA of the CDR3 is TGCAGTGCTCCCCCGGCAGGGGACGGCTACACCTTC. Translation gives CSAPPAGDGYTF.

This clonotype was detected a few times. V gene TRBV3-1 combines with J gene TRBJ2-1, with D hard to call. Trimming cost V 4 bases and J 1 base, with 11 bases left between them. Germline CDR1 reads LGHDT; CDR2 reads YNNKEL (reference sequence). CDR3 size: 15 residues. CDR3 DNA sequence: TGTGCCAGCAGCCCCGCCAAGTGGTCCTACAATGAGCAGTTCTTC. Its translation: CASSPAKWSYNEQFF.

J is TRBJ2-1 and V is TRBV5-1; TRBD1 might be the D (5 bases). Germline-derived CDR1 and CDR2 are SGHRS and YFSETQ. The CDR3 has 16 residues. Between the trimmed V and J ends, which lost 0 bases and 5 bases, there was a span of 15 bases. This CDR3 is CASSLVPGITNNEQFF. In nucleotides, the CDR3 is TGCGCCAGCAGCTTGGTTCCAGGGATAACCAACAATGAGCAGTTCTTC.

J is TRBJ1-2 and V is TRBV3-1, with TRBD1 as a possible D gene (5 bases). Germline assignment: CDR1 LGHDT and CDR2 YNNKEL (reference sequence). V was cut by 1 base and J by 4 bases, with 10 bases left in between. This CDR3 region has 14 residues. CDR3 nucleotides: TGTGCCAGCAGCCAAGGCGGCAGGGCCTATGGCTACACCTTC. The encoded protein is CASSQGGRAYGYTF. Supplemented by reference TRBV3-1 and TRBJ1-2, the full variable domain reads DTAVSQTPKYLVTQMGNDKSIKCEQNLGHDTMYWYKQDSKKFLKIMFSYNNKELIINETVPNRFSPKSPDKAHLNLHINSLELGDSAVYFCASSQGGRAYGYTFGSGTRLTVV.

This clonotype was observed a handful of times. The V gene is TRBV10-3, the J gene TRBJ1-2, with 9 bases that match TRBD1. The CDR3 has 14 residues. The trim removed 6 bases at V and 6 bases at J, leaving 8 bases unmatched. Germline V gene sequence: CDR1 ENHRY, CDR2 SYGVKD. CDR3 DNA sequence: TGTGCCATCAGCGGAACAGGGGGCGATGATGGCTACACCTTC. It codes for CAISGTGGDDGYTF.